This T cell receptor beta chain derives from a study of identical twins' blood T cells. About the study: Approximately 50 million reads covered about six alpha-chain and about six beta-chain libraries. Study outcomes and limitations: Twin similarity might stem from environmental factors, not only genetics. Out-of-frame TCRbeta clonotypes reportedly had markedly more similar V usage in twins than unrelated donors.

Authors' analysis steps: Each library had roughly 2.2 to 4 million CDR3 reads and about 100,000 to nearly 500,000 clonotypes. TCRdb re-called the 5' RACE reads with MiXCR, one entry per CDR3 protein. The authors' filters were not applied to this entry. The repertoire has 350,000 to 400,000 distinct CDR3 sequences, under 30% of them found once; the top ten carry 5.5% to 6.5%. Notes on this clonotype: Its antigen is as yet unknown.

The CDR3 runs to 12 residues. V lost 6 bases and J lost 6, with 10 bases in between. The germline CDR1 and CDR2 sequences are MNHEY and SVGEGT. The rearrangement joins TRBV6-2 or TRBV6-3 to TRBJ2-3; no firm D call. The sequencing sample was made of PBMCs. The receptor's source is a woman between 18 and 50 years old in good health. The CDR3 region is CASRASSDTQYF. The CDR3 DNA reads TGTGCCAGCAGAGCATCTTCGGATACGCAGTATTTT.